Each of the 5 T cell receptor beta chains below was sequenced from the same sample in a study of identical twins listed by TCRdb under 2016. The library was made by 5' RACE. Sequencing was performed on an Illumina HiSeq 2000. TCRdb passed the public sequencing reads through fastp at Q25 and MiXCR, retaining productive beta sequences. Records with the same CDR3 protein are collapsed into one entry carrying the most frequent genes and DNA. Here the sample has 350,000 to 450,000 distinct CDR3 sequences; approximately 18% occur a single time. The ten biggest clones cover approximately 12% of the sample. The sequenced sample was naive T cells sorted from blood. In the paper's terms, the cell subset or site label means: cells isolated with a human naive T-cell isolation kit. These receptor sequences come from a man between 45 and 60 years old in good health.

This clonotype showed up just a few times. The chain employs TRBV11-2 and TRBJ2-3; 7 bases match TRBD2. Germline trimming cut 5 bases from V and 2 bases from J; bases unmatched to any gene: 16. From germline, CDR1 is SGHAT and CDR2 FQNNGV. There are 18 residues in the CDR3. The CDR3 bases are TGTGCCAGCAGCCCTGAGGGAGGGTGGTACTCAAACACAGATACGCAGTATTTT. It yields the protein CASSPEGGWYSNTDTQYF.

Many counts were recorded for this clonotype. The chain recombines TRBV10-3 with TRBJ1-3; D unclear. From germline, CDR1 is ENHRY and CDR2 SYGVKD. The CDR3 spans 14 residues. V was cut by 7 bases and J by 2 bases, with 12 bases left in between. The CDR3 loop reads CAITDTWAGNTIYF. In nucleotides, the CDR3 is TGTGCCATCACCGATACATGGGCTGGAAACACCATATATTTT.

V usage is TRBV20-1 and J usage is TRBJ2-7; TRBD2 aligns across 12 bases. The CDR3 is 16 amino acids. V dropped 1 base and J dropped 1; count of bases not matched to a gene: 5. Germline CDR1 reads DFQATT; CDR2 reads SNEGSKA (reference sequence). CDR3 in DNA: TGCAGTGCTAGAGGTTCGACTAGCGGGGGTTCCTACGAGCAGTACTTC. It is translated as CSARGSTSGGSYEQYF.

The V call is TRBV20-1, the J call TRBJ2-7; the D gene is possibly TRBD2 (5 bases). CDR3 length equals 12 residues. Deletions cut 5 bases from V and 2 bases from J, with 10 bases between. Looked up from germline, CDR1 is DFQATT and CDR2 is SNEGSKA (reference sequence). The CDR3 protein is CSAYGGPYEQYF. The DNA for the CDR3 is TGCAGTGCTTACGGAGGCCCCTACGAGCAGTACTTC.

The CDR3 DNA is TGCAGCGTTAGACTAGCGGGAGGTAACGAGCAGTACTTC. Its translation: CSVRLAGGNEQYF. The rearrangement joins TRBV29-1 to TRBJ2-7, with 13 bases that match TRBD2. Germline V gene lookup returns CDR1 SQVTM and CDR2 ANQGSEA. The CDR3 contains 13 residues. J lost 5 bases, V lost 5 bases, and 3 bases had no gene match.